This T cell receptor beta chain was identified in a study of blood T cell repertoires in COVID-19. As for the study in general: The study drew acute and convalescent COVID-19 samples from the United States, Italy and Spain. PBMCs, B-cell-depleted T cells, or T cells provided the cDNA or gDNA that made up the material.

Source study methods: Scientists estimated how many nucleated cells there were by amplifying reference gene primers. The protocol was immunoSEQ multiplex PCR, while the TCRdb copy is restricted to in-frame clones and leaves out a portion. V and J calls and clone size are as listed in that table; D and trimming were resolved from the DNA. This sample carries 250,000 to 300,000 clones, approximately 87% of them seen once, and the ten largest clones take 1.5%. The CDR3 length is 14 residues. Germline CDR1 reads MNHNS; CDR2 reads SASEGT. The V end was cut by 10 bases, the J end by 3 bases, with 17 bases between.

The V gene is TRBV6-1, the J gene TRBJ2-3, with D possibly TRBD2 on 6 matching bases. Specimen: peripheral blood. This sequence was found in a woman between 40 and 50 years old who had recovered from COVID-19. The CDR3 loop is CATVAGQGTDTQYF. The DNA of the CDR3 is TGTGCCACCGTGGCGGGGCAGGGAACAGATACGCAGTATTTT.